The present T cell receptor beta chain was sequenced within a study of cytomegalovirus exposure and HLA in healthy donors. PCR employed 60 Vbeta and 13 Jbeta primers. Generated by immunoSEQ multiplex PCR, the TCRdb table keeps only in-frame clones and is missing some. Of 190,000 or so clones in the sample, about 85% were seen once. This CDR3 comprises 19 residues. V lost 3 bases to trimming and J lost 0 bases; unmatched junction nucleotides: 7. Germline V lookup: CDR1 SGHTA, CDR2 FQGNSA. The TCR was taken from a male donor in good health and CMV-seropositive. What was sequenced was PBMCs. V usage is TRBV7-2 and J usage is TRBJ1-6; 11 bases line up with TRBD1. CDR3: CASSFTGTGGFSYNSPLHF. The CDR3 DNA reads as TGTGCCAGCAGCTTCACCGGGACAGGGGGTTTCTCCTATAATTCACCCCTCCACTTT.